This T cell receptor (beta chain) was recorded in a study of shared clonotypes between healthy human individuals. Using around 180 ng DNA, 30,000 or so T cell genomes, the sorted-subset replicate PCRs were run. Repertoires were generated with immunoSEQ multiplex PCR, while TCRdb's copy carries only in-frame clones and drops some. The profile shows about 2.4 million clones, roughly 93% of them singletons. A remark on this clone: What it recognizes is unknown.

Study-wide results and limits: Clonotype sharing across a handful of donors was observed for roughly 5% of naive CD4 clonotypes.

With 7 bases clipped from V and 4 bases from J, the junction kept 13 bases outside the gene matches. The CDR3 covers 15 residues. The germline gives CDR1 SGHTS, CDR2 YDEGEE. The sequenced sample consisted of naive CD4+ T cells from PBMCs. Subset of the sample: CD45RA+ positively selected. The origin of this receptor is a man between 18 and 29 years old in good health. Some clones in this sample may be carry-over from other donors' samples. This sequence joins TRBV5-8 and TRBJ2-7; 8 positions agree with TRBD1. The CDR3 nucleotides are TGTGCCAGCGCCCCCCGTCCCCAGGGGGCATACGAGCAGTACTTC. Amino acids: CASAPRPQGAYEQYF.